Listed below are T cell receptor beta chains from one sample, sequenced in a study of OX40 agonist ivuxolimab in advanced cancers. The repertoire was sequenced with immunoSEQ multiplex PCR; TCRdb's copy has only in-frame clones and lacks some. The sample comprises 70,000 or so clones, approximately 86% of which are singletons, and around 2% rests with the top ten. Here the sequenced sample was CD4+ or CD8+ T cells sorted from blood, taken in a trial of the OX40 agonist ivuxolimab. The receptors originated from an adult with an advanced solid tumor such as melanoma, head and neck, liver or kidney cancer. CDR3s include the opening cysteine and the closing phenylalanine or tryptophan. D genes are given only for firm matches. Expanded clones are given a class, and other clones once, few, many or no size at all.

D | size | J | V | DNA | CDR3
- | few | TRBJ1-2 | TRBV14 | TGTGCCAGCAGCCAAGTTCTTGGCTCGGGCTACACCTTC | CASSQVLGSGYTF
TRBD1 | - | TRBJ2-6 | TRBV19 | TGTGCCAGTAGCTTTACAGGGGGCGGTACCGGGGCCAACGTCCTGACTTTC | CASSFTGGGTGANVLTF
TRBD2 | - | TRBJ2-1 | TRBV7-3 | TGTGCCAGCAGCTCGAGGGGACTAGCGGGAGGGAATGAGCAGTTCTTC | CASSSRGLAGGNEQFF
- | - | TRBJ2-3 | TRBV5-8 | TGTGCCAGCCGCTCCCGGCAGGCTACAGATACGCAGTATTTT | CASRSRQATDTQYF
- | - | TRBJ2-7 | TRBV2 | TGTGCCAGCAGTGAAATCCTGGGGACGACCTACGAGCAGTACTTC | CASSEILGTTYEQYF
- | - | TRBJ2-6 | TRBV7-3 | TGTGCCAGCAGCTTAAATCCAGCTGGGGCCAACGTCCTGACTTTC | CASSLNPAGANVLTF
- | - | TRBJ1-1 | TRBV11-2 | TGTGCCAGCAGCCCGAGAGACATGAACACTGAAGCTTTCTTT | CASSPRDMNTEAFF
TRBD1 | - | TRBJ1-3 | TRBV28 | TGTGCCAGCAGCCCCTATCAGGGGGATTTTTTTCCGTCTGGAAACACCATATATTTT | CASSPYQGDFFPSGNTIYF
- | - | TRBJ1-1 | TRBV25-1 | TGTGCCAGCAGTATACAGGGCCCGTTGGCTGAAGCTTTCTTT | CASSIQGPLAEAFF
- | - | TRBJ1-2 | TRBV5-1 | TGCGCCAGCAGCTTGGAGAACAGGAGCGGCTACACCTTC | CASSLENRSGYTF
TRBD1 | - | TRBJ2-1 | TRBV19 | TGTGCCAGTAGTACGGGGACAGGGTTCCCCTACAATGAGCAGTTCTTC | CASSTGTGFPYNEQFF
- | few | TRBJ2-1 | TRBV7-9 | TGTGCCAGCAGCCCTGGGGGGAATGAGCAGTTCTTC | CASSPGGNEQFF
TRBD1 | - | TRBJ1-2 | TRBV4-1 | TGCGCCAGCAGCCAAGTTAACCTCGGACAGGGAAGAGCTAACTATGGCTACACCTTC | CASSQVNLGQGRANYGYTF
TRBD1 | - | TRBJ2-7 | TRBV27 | TGTGCCAGCAGTACCGGACAGGGGCGCTATAACGAGCAGTACTTC | CASSTGQGRYNEQYF
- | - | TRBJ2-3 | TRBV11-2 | TGTGCCAGCAGCTTAGGACGCAGCACAGATACGCAGTATTTT | CASSLGRSTDTQYF
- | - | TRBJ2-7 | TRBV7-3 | TGTGCCAGCAGCTTTGAAGAGGGTGGGGAGCAGTACTTC | CASSFEEGGEQYF
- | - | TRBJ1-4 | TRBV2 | TGTGCCAGCAGTGAAGCGAATTCAGAAAAACTGTTTTTT | CASSEANSEKLFF
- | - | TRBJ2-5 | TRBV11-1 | TGTGCCAGCAGCTTAGGGTACATGGGAGAGACCCAGTACTTC | CASSLGYMGETQYF
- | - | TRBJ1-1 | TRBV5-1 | TGCGCCAGCAGCTTCCCCGGGGCAGGGACTGAAGCTTTCTTT | CASSFPGAGTEAFF
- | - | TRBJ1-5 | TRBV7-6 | TGTGCCAGCAGCTTCAACAGCGTCCAGCCCCAGCATTTT | CASSFNSVQPQHF
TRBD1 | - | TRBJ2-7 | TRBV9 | TGTGCCAGCAGCGCTTTCGGGACAGGGACCTACGAGCAGTACTTC | CASSAFGTGTYEQYF
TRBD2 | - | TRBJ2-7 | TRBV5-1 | TGCGCCAGCAGCTTACTTCTGGCGGGGGGGATTGCCCACGAGCAGTACTTC | CASSLLLAGGIAHEQYF
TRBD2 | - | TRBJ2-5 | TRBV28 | TGTGCCAGCAGTTCAGCGGGAGGGAGGCAAGAGACCCAGTACTTC | CASSSAGGRQETQYF
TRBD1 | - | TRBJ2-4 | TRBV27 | TGTGCCAGCAGTTCAAGGGACAGCAACATTCAGTACTTC | CASSSRDSNIQYF
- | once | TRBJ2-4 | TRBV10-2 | TGCGCCAGCGGTCGGGCTGGGGAAAACATTCAGTACTTC | CASGRAGENIQYF
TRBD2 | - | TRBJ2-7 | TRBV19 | TGTGCCAGTAGTATTTACGGACTAGTCTACGAGCAGTACTTC | CASSIYGLVYEQYF
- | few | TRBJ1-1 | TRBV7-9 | TGTGCCAGCCGTAGAACCAACACTGAAGCTTTCTTT | CASRRTNTEAFF